This TCR beta chain was sequenced in a study of metastatic and nonmetastatic thyroid tumors. No patient had received any treatment before thyroid surgery. V gave up 6 bases and J gave up 2 bases; unmatched junction bases: 4. The CDR3 contains 14 residues. Germline loops: CDR1 MNHEY, CDR2 SMNVEV (reference sequence). This clone came up many times. TCRdb re-called clones via MiXCR from the PCR reads. The data show tens of thousands of clones, approximately 24% seen once. The specimen was blood. The TCR originated in a male donor with papillary thyroid cancer or a benign thyroid nodule (not recorded which). Some clones in this sample may be carry-over from other donors' samples. The chain is built from TRBV27 and TRBJ1-3; TRBD1 agrees at 7 bases. This chain's CDR3 is CASSVQGPGNTIYF. The CDR3, as DNA: TGTGCCAGCAGCGTACAGGGGCCTGGAAACACCATATATTTT.